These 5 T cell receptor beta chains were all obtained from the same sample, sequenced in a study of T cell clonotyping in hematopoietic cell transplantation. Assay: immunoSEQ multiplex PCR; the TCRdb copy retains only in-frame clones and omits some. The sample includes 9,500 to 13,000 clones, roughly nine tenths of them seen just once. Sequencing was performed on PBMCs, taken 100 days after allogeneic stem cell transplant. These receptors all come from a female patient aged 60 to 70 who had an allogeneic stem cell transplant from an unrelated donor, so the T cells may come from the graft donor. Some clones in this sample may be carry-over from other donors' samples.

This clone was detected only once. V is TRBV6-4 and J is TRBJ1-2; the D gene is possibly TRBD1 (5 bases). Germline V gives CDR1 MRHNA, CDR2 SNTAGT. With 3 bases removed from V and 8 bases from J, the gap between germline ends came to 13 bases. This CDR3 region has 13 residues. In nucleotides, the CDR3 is TGTGCCAGCAGTGAATACGAGGGGCTCGGCTACACCTTC. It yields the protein CASSEYEGLGYTF.

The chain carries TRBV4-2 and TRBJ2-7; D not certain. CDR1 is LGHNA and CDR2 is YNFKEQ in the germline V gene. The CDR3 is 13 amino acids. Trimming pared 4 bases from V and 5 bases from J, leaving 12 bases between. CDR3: CASSPPGRHEQYF. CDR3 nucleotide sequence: TGTGCCAGCAGCCCTCCCGGGCGGCACGAGCAGTACTTC.

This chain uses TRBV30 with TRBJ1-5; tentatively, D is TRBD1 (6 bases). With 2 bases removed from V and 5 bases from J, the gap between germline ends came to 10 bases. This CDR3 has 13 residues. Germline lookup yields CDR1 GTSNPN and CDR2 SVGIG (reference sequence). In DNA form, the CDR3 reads TGTGCCTGGAGTAGGCCAGGGGATCAGCCCCAGCATTTT. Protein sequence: CAWSRPGDQPQHF. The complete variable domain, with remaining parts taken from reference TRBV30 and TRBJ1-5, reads SQTIHQWPATLVQPVGSPLSLECTVEGTSNPNLYWYRQAAGRGLQLLFYSVGIGQISSEVPQNLSASRPQDRQFILSSKKLLLSDSGFYLCAWSRPGDQPQHFGDGTRLSIL.

CDR3 nucleotide sequence: TGTGCCAGTAGTCTGACAGGGATGAACACTGAAGCTTTCTTT. Its translation is CASSLTGMNTEAFF. The chain employs TRBV19 and TRBJ1-1, with TRBD1 matching over 7 bases. Germline V gene lookup returns CDR1 LNHDA and CDR2 SQIVND (reference sequence). J gave up 0 bases and V 5 bases, and 3 bases lay outside the gene matches. The CDR3 runs to 14 residues.

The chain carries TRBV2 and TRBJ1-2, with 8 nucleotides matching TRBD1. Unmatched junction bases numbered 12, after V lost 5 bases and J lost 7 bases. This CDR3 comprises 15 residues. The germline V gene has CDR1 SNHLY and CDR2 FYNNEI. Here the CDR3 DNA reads TGTGCCAGCAGTTCTCGACAGGGGCTGGGGGGTGGCTACACCTTC. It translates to CASSSRQGLGGGYTF.